The 17 T cell receptor beta chains below were found in one sample sequenced in a study of cytomegalovirus exposure and HLA in healthy donors. Vbeta (60) and Jbeta (13) primers were used in the PCR. Sequenced by immunoSEQ multiplex PCR; TCRdb stores in-frame clones only, minus some. The repertoire table contains about 100,000 clones. Sequenced sample: PBMCs. Receptors were obtained from a man between 50 and 59 years old in good health and CMV-seronegative.

The chain is built from TRBV7-9 and TRBJ1-1; 7 bases are a match to TRBD1. The CDR3 is 14 residues long. V shed 5 bases, J shed 7 bases, and the junction held 10 bases outside the gene matches. The germline CDR1 and CDR2 sequences are SEHNR and FQNEAQ (reference sequence). The CDR3 nucleotides are TGTGCCAGCAGCCTGGCACAGGGGAGAAATGAAGCTTTCTTT. Residues: CASSLAQGRNEAFF.

The chain links TRBV19 to TRBJ1-1; D is perhaps TRBD1 (5 bases). CDR3 length equals 15 residues. Germline V gene data show CDR1 as LNHDA and CDR2 as SQIVND (reference sequence). Trimming shortened V by 3 bases and J by 3 bases, and 14 bases separated the two germline ends. Written as DNA, the CDR3 is TGTGCCAGTAGTATTAGTATGGGGGGGGACACTGAAGCTTTCTTT. This encodes CASSISMGGDTEAFF.

The gene calls are TRBV6-1 and TRBJ2-7; 8 bases agree with TRBD1. Germline V lookup: CDR1 MNHNS, CDR2 SASEGT. The CDR3 runs 16 residues. Trimming at V came to 1 base and at J to 2 bases, leaving 7 bases not matched to a gene. CDR3 sequence: CASSEGLTGDTYEQYF. The CDR3 DNA reads TGTGCCAGCAGTGAAGGTCTGACAGGGGATACCTACGAGCAGTACTTC.

The chain uses TRBV6-1 and TRBJ1-5; D gene unclear. V was shortened by 3 bases and J by 3 bases, with 9 bases between the two germline ends. The CDR3 sequence is 14 residues long. CDR1 is MNHNS, CDR2 SASEGT, per germline. The CDR3 DNA sequence: TGTGCCAGCAGTGATCAGGTGGACAATCAGCCCCAGCATTTT. The encoded protein is CASSDQVDNQPQHF.

The chain carries TRBV5-1 and TRBJ1-4; 8 nucleotides match TRBD1. The CDR3 runs 15 residues. The germline V gene encodes CDR1 SGHRS and CDR2 YFSETQ. V trimming: 0 bases; J trimming: 8 bases; junction bases outside the gene matches: 6. The CDR3 DNA sequence: TGCGCCAGCAGCTTGGCCGGGACAGGCGTGGAAAAACTGTTTTTT. Translating it yields CASSLAGTGVEKLFF.

The gene calls are TRBV18 and TRBJ2-1; 11 nucleotides match TRBD2. Unmatched junction bases numbered 9, after V lost 4 bases and J lost 7 bases. This CDR3 has 16 residues. The germline gives CDR1 KGHSH, CDR2 LQKENI. The CDR3 DNA reads as TGTGCCAGCTCACGAATAGCGGGAGGGCTGGATAATGAGCAGTTCTTC. Amino acid sequence: CASSRIAGGLDNEQFF. The variable domain in full, with the rest retrieved from reference TRBV18 and TRBJ2-1, is NAGVMQNPRHLVRRRGQEARLRCSPMKGHSHVYWYRQLPEEGLKFMVYLQKENIIDESGMPKERFSAEFPKEGPSILRIQQVVRGDSAAYFCASSRIAGGLDNEQFFGPGTRLTVL.

The genes are TRBV14 and TRBJ1-1, with unresolved D. Trimming removed 2 bases at V and 4 bases at J, with 14 bases between. The CDR3 has 15 residues. Germline values: CDR1 SGHDN, CDR2 FVKESK. CDR3: CASSQSLVVGTEAFF. The CDR3 DNA is TGTGCCAGCAGCCAATCTTTAGTCGTCGGCACTGAAGCTTTCTTT.

V and J are TRBV5-1 and TRBJ1-1; D is possibly TRBD1 (5 bases). CDR3 size: 15 residues. In germline, CDR1 is SGHRS, CDR2 YFSETQ. V lost 0 bases and J 5 bases, leaving 14 bases between the germline ends. The CDR3: CASSLAAGMTTEAFF. The CDR3 nucleotides are TGCGCCAGCAGCTTGGCGGCAGGGATGACGACTGAAGCTTTCTTT. The whole variable domain, filled in from reference TRBV5-1 and TRBJ1-1, reads KAGVTQTPRYLIKTRGQQVTLSCSPISGHRSVSWYQQTPGQGLQFLFEYFSETQRNKGNFPGRFSGRQFSNSRSEMNVSTLELGDSALYLCASSLAAGMTTEAFFGQGTRLTVV.

This chain joins TRBV13 and TRBJ2-1, with D possibly being TRBD1 (5 bases). V was cut by 10 bases and J by 8 bases, with 21 bases left in between. CDR3 length: 14 residues. Germline assignment: CDR1 PRHDT and CDR2 FYEKMQ (reference sequence). The CDR3 DNA is TGTGCCACCCAGGGTGGGTCCCGATCGCATGAGCAGTTCTTC. Amino acid sequence: CATQGGSRSHEQFF.

V is TRBV6-5 and J is TRBJ1-1, with 7 bases identical to TRBD1. J was trimmed by 0 bases and V by 5 bases; bases with no gene match: 6. Germline V gives CDR1 MNHEY, CDR2 SVGAGI. This CDR3 has 15 amino acids. CDR3: CASSRGTVMNTEAFF. CDR3 sequence (DNA): TGTGCCAGCAGTAGGGGGACAGTGATGAACACTGAAGCTTTCTTT.

The J gene is TRBJ2-7, the V gene TRBV5-1; 10 nucleotides match TRBD1. Germline CDR1 and CDR2: SGHRS and YFSETQ. The trim removed 4 bases at V and 6 bases at J, leaving 7 bases unmatched. The CDR3 is made up of 14 amino acids. For the CDR3, the DNA is TGCGCCAGCAGCACCGGACAGGGGGGAGGCGAGCAGTACTTC. Its translation: CASSTGQGGGEQYF. The full variable domain, with the rest looked up from reference TRBV5-1 and TRBJ2-7, is KAGVTQTPRYLIKTRGQQVTLSCSPISGHRSVSWYQQTPGQGLQFLFEYFSETQRNKGNFPGRFSGRQFSNSRSEMNVSTLELGDSALYLCASSTGQGGGEQYFGPGTRLTVT.

V usage is TRBV6-5 and J usage is TRBJ2-3, with D possibly matching TRBD1 (5 bases). The germline V gene has CDR1 MNHEY and CDR2 SVGAGI. V lost 0 bases, J lost 5 bases, and 12 bases lay in between. CDR3 length: 15 amino acids. CDR3 nucleotides: TGTGCCAGCAGTTACTCGGGTAGGGGCCGAGATACGCAGTATTTT. It encodes CASSYSGRGRDTQYF.

The chain combines TRBV5-1 with TRBJ2-5, with D possibly being TRBD1 (5 bases). The CDR3 runs to 13 residues. In germline, CDR1 is SGHRS, CDR2 YFSETQ. Trimming took 3 bases from V and 1 from J, leaving 7 bases between them. The CDR3 region has the DNA TGCGCCAGCAGCTATACAGGCCAAGAGACCCAGTACTTC. Its translation: CASSYTGQETQYF. The whole variable domain, filled in from reference TRBV5-1 and TRBJ2-5, reads KAGVTQTPRYLIKTRGQQVTLSCSPISGHRSVSWYQQTPGQGLQFLFEYFSETQRNKGNFPGRFSGRQFSNSRSEMNVSTLELGDSALYLCASSYTGQETQYFGPGTRLLVL.

The chain uses TRBV19 and TRBJ1-5, with no clear D. Per germline, CDR1 LNHDA and CDR2 SQIVND (reference sequence). The CDR3 extends over 17 amino acids. The ends were cut back, 5 bases at V and 0 bases at J, with 17 bases in the middle. As DNA, the CDR3 is TGTGCCAGTAGTCCCGAGAATAGGAGGACTAGCAATCAGCCCCAGCATTTT. It yields the protein CASSPENRRTSNQPQHF.

The chain carries TRBV7-9 and TRBJ2-7, with D perhaps matching TRBD2 (6 bases). The CDR3 spans 15 residues. In germline, CDR1 is SEHNR, CDR2 FQNEAQ (reference sequence). V lost 1 base to trimming and J lost 5 bases, with 15 bases between them. CDR3 sequence reads: CASSLGSGGGNEQYF. In DNA, the CDR3 is TGTGCCAGCAGCTTAGGGTCCGGGGGAGGCAACGAGCAGTACTTC.

This sequence joins TRBV27 and TRBJ2-7, with 10 nucleotides matching TRBD1. V dropped 5 bases and J dropped 4; count of bases not matched to a gene: 11. The CDR3 has 16 amino acids. Germline-derived CDR1 and CDR2 are MNHEY and SMNVEV (reference sequence). The DNA of the CDR3 is TGTGCCAGCAGTCTTCTAATGGGACAGGGGTTTTACGAGCAGTACTTC. Amino acids: CASSLLMGQGFYEQYF.

The chain combines TRBV5-4 with TRBJ2-7, with TRBD2 as a possible D gene (5 bases). This CDR3 has 14 amino acids. With 1 base removed from V and 7 bases from J, the gap between germline ends came to 15 bases. Germline CDR1 and CDR2: SGHNT and YYREEE (reference sequence). CDR3 nucleotide sequence: TGTGCCAGCAGCTTGATGGGAGTACGCGGAGAGCAGTACTTC. The encoded protein is CASSLMGVRGEQYF.